The 27 T cell receptor beta chains in this list originate from one sample, sequenced in a study of T cells after yellow fever vaccination. TCRdb fed the 5' RACE reads into MiXCR, producing one record per CDR3 protein. The data hold about 320,000 distinct CDR3 sequences, with around 7% observed a single time. Source: PBMCs, taken about 41 days after the first yellow fever vaccination. The receptors stem from a man aged 18 to 29 who received the YFV17D yellow fever vaccine.

This clonotype occurred many times. The J gene is TRBJ2-3, the V gene TRBV28; the D gene is possibly TRBD2 (6 bases). Trimming removed 5 bases at V and 4 bases at J, with 16 bases between. The CDR3 consists of 15 residues. The germline V gene encodes CDR1 MDHEN and CDR2 SYDVKM. DNA for the CDR3: TGTGCCAGCAGTGATACTAGCTTCCTCGCAGATACGCAGTATTTT. This codes for CASSDTSFLADTQYF.

This clonotype was observed many times. The gene calls are TRBV9 and TRBJ2-3; TRBD2 agrees at 9 bases. Trimming removed 7 bases from V and 0 bases from J; junction bases left unmatched: 9. The CDR3 runs to 16 residues. Germline V gives CDR1 SGDLS, CDR2 YYNGEE. The CDR3 DNA follows: TGTGCCAGCCCTAGCGGGGAGTCGCCTAGCACAGATACGCAGTATTTT. Its protein is CASPSGESPSTDTQYF.

The chain carries TRBV10-3 and TRBJ1-1; no clear D gene. Germline-derived CDR1 and CDR2 are ENHRY and SYGVKD. V lost 3 bases and J lost 0, with 8 bases in between. The CDR3 spans 14 residues. The DNA for the CDR3 is TGTGCCATCAGTGATAACAGCATGAACACTGAAGCTTTCTTT. Translating it yields CAISDNSMNTEAFF.

This clonotype has only a few counts. The V call is TRBV20-1, the J call TRBJ1-6; 7 positions match TRBD1. Trimming cost V 2 bases and J 14 bases; bases outside gene matches: 6. The CDR3 is 12 residues long. CDR1 and CDR2 from the germline V gene are DFQATT and SNEGSKA (reference sequence). The CDR3 DNA reads TGCAGTGCTAGACCAGGGGGGGGTTCCCTCCACTTT. This sequence encodes CSARPGGGSLHF.

This clonotype was seen many times. CDR3 protein: CASSFKVGQDLSYEQYV. CDR3 bases: TGTGCCAGCAGTTTTAAAGTCGGGCAGGATCTATCCTACGAGCAGTACGTC. The J gene is TRBJ2-7, the V gene TRBV28, with D unresolved. This CDR3 spans 17 amino acids. Trimming took off 3 bases at V and 1 base at J, with 19 bases between the two ends. Germline CDR1 and CDR2: MDHEN and SYDVKM.

There are many counts of this clonotype. J is TRBJ2-5 and V is TRBV7-9, with a tentative D call TRBD2 (5 bases). This CDR3 has 14 amino acids. V lost 7 bases and J lost 2, with 14 bases in between. CDR1 and CDR2 from the germline V gene are SEHNR and FQNEAQ (reference sequence). The CDR3 DNA sequence: TGTGCCAGCACCTGGAAGGAGGCACAAGAGACCCAGTACTTC. Translated: CASTWKEAQETQYF.

This clonotype was seen ten or more times. The chain carries TRBV5-1 and TRBJ2-7; the D call may be TRBD1 or TRBD2 (5 bases each). Germline values: CDR1 SGHRS, CDR2 YFSETQ. This CDR3 contains 14 residues. Trimming stripped 5 bases from V and 0 bases from J, with 12 bases between. CDR3 DNA: TGCGCCAGCAGAATGTGGGGGACCTCCTACGAGCAGTACTTC. Protein sequence: CASRMWGTSYEQYF.

V gene TRBV6-6 combines with J gene TRBJ1-2, with no clear D. V gave up 4 bases and J gave up 8 bases, with 14 bases separating them. This CDR3 has 13 amino acids. Germline loops: CDR1 MNHNY, CDR2 SVGAGI (reference sequence). For the CDR3, the DNA is TGTGCCAGCAGTTTGGACGTTCTGGGGGGCTACACCTTC. Translating it yields CASSLDVLGGYTF.

This clonotype has a count of ten or more. The chain combines TRBV20-1 with TRBJ2-2; 10 bases agree with TRBD1. This CDR3 is built from 16 residues. Germline V gives CDR1 DFQATT, CDR2 SNEGSKA (reference sequence). The trim removed 0 bases at V and 3 bases at J, leaving 4 bases unmatched. This CDR3 reads CSARDGDRGDTGELFF. The CDR3 nucleotides read TGCAGTGCTAGAGATGGGGACAGGGGCGACACCGGGGAGCTGTTTTTT.

This clonotype was counted only a few times. The chain uses TRBV14 and TRBJ2-1; no clear D. Trimming shortened V by 4 bases and J by 4 bases, and 17 bases separated the two germline ends. Germline CDR1 reads SGHDN; CDR2 reads FVKESK. The length of the CDR3 is 16 residues. In nucleotides, the CDR3 is TGTGCCAGCAGCCCCCTCCGCAGTTTAACTTACAATGAGCAGTTCTTC. Translated, it gives CASSPLRSLTYNEQFF.

The chain is built from TRBV7-9 and TRBJ1-2, with unresolved D. CDR1 and CDR2 (germline): SEHNR, FQNEAQ (reference sequence). CDR3 length: 13 amino acids. V was shortened by 4 bases and J by 1 base, with 7 bases between the two germline ends. The CDR3 coding sequence is TGTGCCAGCAGCTCCCTAAATAACTATGGCTACACCTTC. Amino acid sequence: CASSSLNNYGYTF.

As DNA, the CDR3 is TGTGCCAGCAGCCAAGTGTTGACTAGCGGGGGGGGCTCCTACGAGCAGTACTTC. Residues: CASSQVLTSGGGSYEQYF. This sequence joins TRBV4-2 and TRBJ2-7; the match to TRBD2 covers 14 bases. The CDR3 consists of 18 residues. Germline V gives CDR1 LGHNA, CDR2 YNFKEQ. Unmatched junction bases numbered 5, after V lost 1 base and J lost 0 bases.

This clonotype was picked up a small number of times. This chain links TRBV6-5 with TRBJ2-3; 11 nucleotides agree with TRBD2. The CDR3 runs 15 residues. Germline V CDR1 and CDR2: MNHEY, SVGAGI. Trimming took 2 bases from V and 8 from J; bases not matched to a gene: 6. The chain's CDR3 is CASSYQTSGVPTQYF. CDR3 sequence (DNA): TGTGCCAGCAGTTACCAGACTAGCGGGGTGCCTACGCAGTATTTT.

This clonotype has just a few counts. The chain uses TRBV10-3 and TRBJ1-2; D is possibly TRBD1 (5 bases). Trimming stripped 2 bases from V and 5 bases from J, with 9 bases between. The germline gives CDR1 ENHRY, CDR2 SYGVKD. The CDR3 loop spans 13 amino acids. CDR3 nucleotides: TGTGCCATCAGTGAGGGGACGGCTTATGGCTACACCTTC. Translated, it gives CAISEGTAYGYTF.

This clonotype was picked up many times. V is TRBV29-1 and J is TRBJ2-3; D may correspond to TRBD1 or TRBD2 (5 bases each). V was cut by 4 bases and J by 6 bases, with 17 bases left in between. Germline V gene lookup returns CDR1 SQVTM and CDR2 ANQGSEA. CDR3 length: 14 amino acids. CDR3 protein: CSVGTGTIADTQYF. DNA for the CDR3: TGCAGCGTTGGGACCGGGACCATAGCGGATACGCAGTATTTT.

The chain has TRBV13 and TRBJ2-1, with a tentative D call TRBD2 (6 bases). The CDR3 runs 14 residues. The ends were cut back, 5 bases at V and 4 bases at J, with 12 bases in the middle. CDR1 PRHDT and CDR2 FYEKMQ come from the germline V gene (reference sequence). CDR3 region: CASSPSGVYNEQFF. CDR3 nucleotides: TGTGCCAGCAGCCCCTCGGGGGTTTACAATGAGCAGTTCTTC.

The V and J genes are TRBV10-3 and TRBJ2-2, with D unresolved. The CDR3 spans 14 residues. Germline CDR1 and CDR2: ENHRY and SYGVKD. V lost 8 bases and J 1 base, leaving 11 bases between the germline ends. DNA for the CDR3: TGTGCCATCGGTCCCAACTGGAACACCGGGGAGCTGTTTTTT. Its protein is CAIGPNWNTGELFF.

This clonotype has only a few counts. The V call is TRBV9, the J call TRBJ2-1; 9 bases are a match to TRBD2. Germline assignment: CDR1 SGDLS and CDR2 YYNGEE. The CDR3 extends over 13 amino acids. Trimming removed 10 bases from V and 2 bases from J; junction bases left unmatched: 4. The CDR3 DNA is TGTGCCGGTGCTAGCGGGGCCTACAATGAGCAGTTCTTC. Translating it yields CAGASGAYNEQFF.

The chain couples TRBV24-1 to TRBJ2-1; 11 nucleotides line up with TRBD1. The CDR3 has 13 residues. The V gene end was trimmed by 11 bases and the J gene end by 5 bases; junction bases not matched to a gene: 4. The germline gives CDR1 KGHDR, CDR2 SFDVKD. As DNA, the CDR3 is TGTGCCAACAGGGGACAGGGGGACAATGAGCAGTTCTTC. Protein sequence: CANRGQGDNEQFF.

There are a few counts of this clonotype. V usage is TRBV5-1 and J usage is TRBJ2-7; 10 bases line up with TRBD2. The V segment lost 7 bases and the J segment 0 bases; nucleotides outside the gene matches: 19. This CDR3 is built from 19 residues. Germline V lookup: CDR1 SGHRS, CDR2 YFSETQ. Here the CDR3 DNA reads TGCGCCAGCTCTTCCTTCGGAGTAGCGGGGGGCGAGAGCTCCTACGAGCAGTACTTC. Translation: CASSSFGVAGGESSYEQYF.

This clonotype was observed a handful of times. This chain joins TRBV18 and TRBJ2-3, with D perhaps matching TRBD2 (5 bases). The V and J ends lost 3 bases and 5 bases respectively, with 6 bases between them. Germline V gene data show CDR1 as KGHSH and CDR2 as LQKENI. The CDR3 totals 12 residues. CDR3: CASSPGEDTQYF. The CDR3 DNA reads as TGTGCCAGCTCACCCGGGGAAGATACGCAGTATTTT.

The J gene is TRBJ1-3, the V gene TRBV6-5; D gene uncertain. Germline loops: CDR1 MNHEY, CDR2 SVGAGI. Deletions cut 1 base from V and 3 bases from J, with 4 bases between. The CDR3 sequence is 13 residues long. CDR3 DNA: TGTGCCAGCAGTTACTTTTATGGAAACACCATATATTTT. Residues: CASSYFYGNTIYF.

The V call is TRBV19, the J call TRBJ2-6; no definite D call. Trimming took off 0 bases at V and 14 bases at J, with 8 bases between the two ends. This CDR3 spans 12 amino acids. Germline values: CDR1 LNHDA, CDR2 SQIVND (reference sequence). The CDR3 nucleotides read TGTGCCAGTAGTATAGATTTCGGCTTCCTGACTTTC. It codes for CASSIDFGFLTF.

This clonotype was detected a few times. The chain couples TRBV6-5 to TRBJ1-5, with D hard to call. Germline CDR1 reads MNHEY; CDR2 reads SVGAGI. The V end was cut by 2 bases, the J end by 3 bases, with 8 bases between. The CDR3 sequence is 14 residues long. CDR3 region: CASSYAQINQPQHF. CDR3 in DNA: TGTGCCAGCAGTTACGCCCAGATCAATCAGCCCCAGCATTTT.

This clonotype occurred a few times. This chain joins TRBV4-3 and TRBJ2-2; D is perhaps TRBD2 (6 bases). The germline V gene encodes CDR1 LGHNA and CDR2 YSLEER. This CDR3 spans 16 amino acids. V lost 0 bases to trimming and J lost 1 base, with 9 bases between them. This CDR3 reads CASSQELAMNTGELFF. CDR3 nucleotide sequence: TGCGCCAGCAGCCAAGAGCTAGCGATGAACACCGGGGAGCTGTTTTTT.

This chain joins TRBV20-1 and TRBJ2-1; 12 bases map to TRBD2. The CDR3 extends over 17 amino acids. Trimming cost V 6 bases and J 3 bases; bases outside gene matches: 12. Germline lookup yields CDR1 DFQATT and CDR2 SNEGSKA (reference sequence). CDR3 coding DNA: TGCAGTGCCCCCGACGCTAGCGGGGGGGGTAGCTACAATGAGCAGTTCTTC. Amino acids: CSAPDASGGGSYNEQFF.

For this clonotype: One end of the junction is discordant with germline, which a read error may explain. The chain recombines TRBV5-4 with TRBJ1-2, with D unresolved. This CDR3 has 15 amino acids. Germline V CDR1 and CDR2: SGHNT, YYREEE (reference sequence). In nucleotides, the CDR3 is TGTCCCAGCAGCCTTCCCCACGCAGGCGGCTATGGCTACACCTTC. The encoded protein is CPSSLPHAGGYGYTF.